Following are 31 T cell receptor beta chains from one sample sequenced in a study of early T cells in non-severe SARS-CoV-2 infection. TCRdb called the 5' RACE reads again in MiXCR, with one record for every CDR3 protein. The table has under 60,000 distinct CDR3 sequences, about 5.6% seen once. Sequenced material: whole blood. These TCRs come from an adult who was a healthcare worker with PCR-confirmed SARS-CoV-2 infection or an uninfected control (not recorded which).

There are many counts of this clonotype. The chain combines TRBV7-9 with TRBJ2-3; TRBD2 is a possible D gene (6 bases). Germline assignment: CDR1 SEHNR and CDR2 FQNEAQ (reference sequence). Trimming cost V 4 bases and J 3 bases, with 20 bases left between them. The CDR3 is made up of 17 amino acids. This CDR3 reads CASSSPGLGRRTDTQYF. The CDR3 coding sequence is TGTGCCAGCAGCTCCCCCGGACTGGGGAGGAGGACAGATACGCAGTATTTT.

This clonotype came up many times. J is TRBJ1-5 and V is TRBV12-3 or TRBV12-4, with TRBD1 matching 11 bases. CDR3 length: 16 residues. V shed 7 bases and J 0 bases; nucleotides not matched to a gene: 5. CDR3 DNA: TGTGCCAGCAAAGGACAGGGGGCAAGTAGCAATCAGCCCCAGCATTTT. It encodes CASKGQGASSNQPQHF.

This clonotype occurred a few times. This sequence joins TRBV18 and TRBJ1-2, with a tentative D call TRBD1 (5 bases). In germline, CDR1 is KGHSH, CDR2 LQKENI. The CDR3 is 15 residues long. Trimming left V 0 bases short and J 2 bases short, with 10 bases between. CDR3 region: CASSPPSGLNYGYTF. The DNA for the CDR3 is TGTGCCAGCTCACCACCATCAGGGCTCAACTATGGCTACACCTTC.

This clonotype was observed many times. This rearrangement joins TRBV29-1 to TRBJ1-1; no reliable D call. Trimming left V 6 bases short and J 4 bases short, with 6 bases between. Germline lookup yields CDR1 SQVTM and CDR2 ANQGSEA. The CDR3 has 10 residues. The CDR3 sequence: CSVSGTEAFF. The CDR3 DNA reads as TGCAGCGTCTCTGGCACTGAAGCTTTCTTT.

The rearrangement joins TRBV24-1 to TRBJ2-1; D possibly corresponds to TRBD2 (5 bases). From germline, CDR1 is KGHDR and CDR2 SFDVKD. The CDR3 contains 12 residues. Trimming pared 3 bases from V and 8 bases from J, leaving 7 bases between. CDR3 sequence: CATSDTRDEQFF. CDR3 nucleotide sequence: TGTGCCACCAGTGATACTAGGGATGAGCAGTTCTTC.

CDR3 coding DNA: TGTGCCAGCAGCCGTCAACAGGGGTATGGCTACACCTTC. Residues: CASSRQQGYGYTF. The V gene is TRBV7-2, the J gene TRBJ1-2, with 7 bases fitting TRBD1. V shed 5 bases and J 5 bases; nucleotides not matched to a gene: 5. CDR1 SGHTA and CDR2 FQGNSA come from the germline V gene. The CDR3 spans 13 residues.

This clonotype was seen a handful of times. The J gene is TRBJ2-6, the V gene TRBV5-1; 10 bases fit TRBD1. The junction had 5 bases not matched to a gene; V was cut back by 8 bases and J by 0 bases. Per germline, CDR1 SGHRS and CDR2 YFSETQ. This CDR3 has 16 amino acids. CDR3 sequence: CASDRGPSSGANVLTF. DNA of the CDR3: TGCGCCAGTGACAGGGGGCCAAGCTCTGGGGCCAACGTCCTGACTTTC.

This clonotype was observed many times. The chain links TRBV20-1 to TRBJ1-1, with 9 bases aligning to TRBD1. Trimming took 3 bases from V and 1 from J; bases not matched to a gene: 6. CDR3 size: 15 residues. In germline, CDR1 is DFQATT, CDR2 SNEGSKA (reference sequence). The CDR3 here is CSARAQGAKNTEAFF. As DNA, the CDR3 is TGCAGTGCTAGGGCACAGGGGGCTAAGAACACTGAAGCTTTCTTT.

This clonotype has at least ten counts. The chain is built from TRBV29-1 and TRBJ1-3, with TRBD1 matching over 8 bases. The CDR3 has 14 residues. Germline CDR1 reads SQVTM; CDR2 reads ANQGSEA. V shed 7 bases, J shed 0 bases, and the junction held 5 bases outside the gene matches. CDR3 in DNA: TGCAGCGCGGGACAGGCCAGCTCTGGAAACACCATATATTTT. This gives the protein CSAGQASSGNTIYF.

This clonotype has ten or more counts. V is TRBV10-1 and J is TRBJ2-1; D perhaps matches TRBD2 (5 bases). Germline-derived CDR1 and CDR2 are WNHNN and SYGVQD (reference sequence). V lost 0 bases to trimming and J lost 12 bases, with 15 bases between them. The CDR3 has 14 amino acids. The CDR3 spells CASSESAIGGRQFF. CDR3 DNA: TGCGCCAGCAGTGAGTCGGCAATAGGAGGACGGCAGTTCTTC.

This rearrangement joins TRBV5-5 to TRBJ2-7, with D possibly matching TRBD2 (7 bases). The V end was cut by 4 bases, the J end by 2 bases, with 19 bases between. CDR1 is SGHKS, CDR2 YYEKEE, per germline (reference sequence). The CDR3 has 16 amino acids. Here the CDR3 DNA reads TGTGCCAGCAGCCGGGGGGCCAGGGAAACCACCTACGAGCAGTACTTC. Protein sequence: CASSRGARETTYEQYF.

This clonotype was detected ten times or more. The genes are TRBV5-5 and TRBJ1-1; D is ambiguous. Germline V gene sequence: CDR1 SGHKS, CDR2 YYEKEE (reference sequence). CDR3 size: 15 residues. V lost 3 bases, J lost 1 base, and 13 bases lay in between. DNA for the CDR3: TGTGCCAGCAGCTACGCCGGCAGCCCGAACACTGAAGCTTTCTTT. Its translation: CASSYAGSPNTEAFF.

This clonotype is labeled large. The rearrangement joins TRBV3-1 to TRBJ2-1; possibly TRBD2 for D (5 bases). The CDR3 is 16 residues long. V was cut by 4 bases and J by 4 bases, with 17 bases left in between. The V gene's germline CDR1 is LGHDT and CDR2 YNNKEL (reference sequence). Written as DNA, the CDR3 is TGTGCCAGCAGCCTATCCTGGCAGTGGGAGTACAATGAGCAGTTCTTC. Amino acid sequence: CASSLSWQWEYNEQFF.

The J gene is TRBJ2-3, the V gene TRBV7-8; D remains unclear. V was shortened by 1 base and J by 10 bases, with 9 bases between the two germline ends. CDR1 and CDR2 (germline): SGHVS, FQNEAQ. This CDR3 contains 12 residues. The CDR3 loop is CASSLDAKAQYF. The CDR3 nucleotides read TGTGCCAGCAGCTTAGACGCCAAGGCGCAGTATTTT.

There are many counts of this clonotype. The chain combines TRBV19 with TRBJ1-1; D is unclear. Trimming left V 1 base short and J 1 base short, with 7 bases between. The CDR3 is made up of 14 amino acids. Germline lookup yields CDR1 LNHDA and CDR2 SQIVND (reference sequence). CDR3 amino acids: CASSIVSANTEAFF. The CDR3 DNA sequence: TGTGCCAGTAGTATAGTATCAGCGAACACTGAAGCTTTCTTT.

This clonotype was observed many times. The gene calls are TRBV20-1 and TRBJ1-5, with TRBD1 as a possible D gene (5 bases). The CDR3 is 15 residues long. Germline loops: CDR1 DFQATT, CDR2 SNEGSKA (reference sequence). The germline V and J ends were trimmed by 6 bases and 0 bases, with 15 bases remaining between them. The DNA of the CDR3 is TGCAGTGCCCGGGTGTGGGGGGGTAGCAATCAGCCCCAGCATTTT. Protein sequence: CSARVWGGSNQPQHF.

This clonotype was picked up many times. The chain joins TRBV11-2 to TRBJ2-1; 8 bases are a match to TRBD1. Germline assignment: CDR1 SGHAT and CDR2 FQNNGV. The CDR3 runs 14 residues. The ends lost 5 bases at V and 8 bases at J; junction bases unmatched: 8. CDR3 coding DNA: TGTGCCAGCAGCGTACAGGGGGGTGGCGATGAGCAGTTCTTC. Amino acid sequence: CASSVQGGGDEQFF.

This clonotype has at least ten counts. The chain is built from TRBV29-1 and TRBJ1-4; possibly TRBD1 for D (6 bases). Germline CDR1 and CDR2: SQVTM and ANQGSEA. CDR3 size: 15 residues. V lost 0 bases and J lost 7, with 15 bases in between. CDR3: CSVEDRGRGGEKLFF. In DNA form, the CDR3 reads TGCAGCGTTGAAGATCGGGGCAGGGGAGGTGAAAAACTGTTTTTT.

The chain is built from TRBV6-5 and TRBJ1-6; a possible D gene is TRBD1 (5 bases). The germline CDR1 and CDR2 sequences are MNHEY and SVGAGI. The V end lost 7 bases, the J end lost 4 bases, and 14 bases lay between the germline ends. The CDR3 is made up of 15 amino acids. The CDR3 sequence is CASKTRDSYNSPLHF. The CDR3 nucleotides are TGTGCCAGCAAAACCCGGGACTCATATAATTCACCCCTCCACTTT.

In its sample, this clonotype was seen a few times. V usage is TRBV5-1 and J usage is TRBJ1-6, with D tentatively TRBD1 (5 bases). Germline assignment: CDR1 SGHRS and CDR2 YFSETQ. The CDR3 spans 14 residues. Trimming shortened V by 2 bases and J by 5 bases, and 8 bases separated the two germline ends. This CDR3 reads CASSFIGDNSPLHF. CDR3 nucleotide sequence: TGCGCCAGCAGCTTCATAGGGGATAATTCACCCCTCCACTTT. Complete variable domain (other parts from reference TRBV5-1 and TRBJ1-6): KAGVTQTPRYLIKTRGQQVTLSCSPISGHRSVSWYQQTPGQGLQFLFEYFSETQRNKGNFPGRFSGRQFSNSRSEMNVSTLELGDSALYLCASSFIGDNSPLHFGNGTRLTVT.

This clonotype was counted at least ten times. The CDR3 DNA reads TGCAGCGCTACCGACAGTAACTATGGCTACACCTTC. Its translation: CSATDSNYGYTF. The chain employs TRBV29-1 and TRBJ1-2; weak D call: TRBD1 (5 bases). Germline CDR1 reads SQVTM; CDR2 reads ANQGSEA. This CDR3 is 12 amino acids long. The V gene lost 7 bases and the J gene lost 1 base, with 10 bases spanning the gap.

This clonotype was found a few times. The chain couples TRBV5-1 to TRBJ2-7; D is unresolved. CDR3 length: 13 residues. Germline V gives CDR1 SGHRS, CDR2 YFSETQ. Trimming left V 0 bases short and J 5 bases short, with 9 bases between. This CDR3 reads CASSLVPLNEQYF. CDR3 sequence (DNA): TGCGCCAGCAGCTTGGTACCGTTGAACGAGCAGTACTTC.

This rearrangement joins TRBV7-2 to TRBJ2-2, with TRBD2 matching over 8 bases. V shed 1 base, J shed 4 bases, and the junction held 5 bases outside the gene matches. The CDR3 totals 16 residues. Germline values: CDR1 SGHTA, CDR2 FQGNSA. CDR3 in DNA: TGTGCCAGCAGCTTAGGCCTAGCGGGTAGCACCGGGGAGCTGTTTTTT. Its translation: CASSLGLAGSTGELFF. The full variable domain, with the rest looked up from reference TRBV7-2 and TRBJ2-2, is GAGVSQSPSNKVTEKGKDVELRCDPISGHTALYWYRQSLGQGLEFLIYFQGNSAPDKSGLPSDRFSAERTGGSVSTLTIQRTQQEDSAVYLCASSLGLAGSTGELFFGEGSRLTVL.

This clonotype was counted ten times or more. V usage is TRBV12-3 or TRBV12-4 and J usage is TRBJ2-1, with a possible D match to TRBD2 (6 bases). CDR3 length equals 16 residues. Trimming stripped 6 bases from V and 5 bases from J, with 20 bases between. The CDR3 loop reads CASRAGTPTGDNEQFF. CDR3 nucleotides: TGTGCCAGCAGGGCGGGAACCCCCACGGGGGACAATGAGCAGTTCTTC.

The chain has TRBV20-1 and TRBJ2-3; D unclear. Germline loops: CDR1 DFQATT, CDR2 SNEGSKA (reference sequence). The ends were cut back, 5 bases at V and 4 bases at J, with 13 bases in the middle. CDR3 length: 13 residues. In DNA, the CDR3 is TGCAGTGCTTCCGCCTGGGGTGCAGATACGCAGTATTTT. Translation gives CSASAWGADTQYF.

This clonotype has a count of ten or more. V is TRBV5-1 and J is TRBJ1-1; D ambiguous. CDR3 length equals 13 residues. Trimming removed 2 bases from V and 3 bases from J, with 8 bases in between. The germline gives CDR1 SGHRS, CDR2 YFSETQ. CDR3 in DNA: TGCGCCAGCAGCTTTGATGGGTACACTGAAGCTTTCTTT. This sequence encodes CASSFDGYTEAFF.

This clonotype appeared many times. The chain is built from TRBV5-8 and TRBJ1-2; D is perhaps TRBD1 (5 bases). The V end was cut by 4 bases, the J end by 8 bases, with 15 bases between. Germline CDR1 is SGHTS and CDR2 is YDEGEE. The CDR3 sequence is 13 residues long. CDR3 sequence: CASSPGPYSGYTF. CDR3 coding DNA: TGTGCCAGCAGCCCAGGGCCGTACTCGGGCTACACCTTC.

Many counts were recorded for this clonotype. The chain couples TRBV11-2 to TRBJ1-2; 7 bases align to TRBD1. Losses at the gene ends were 1 base for V and 5 bases for J; bases not matched to a gene: 7. The length of the CDR3 is 15 residues. Looked up from germline, CDR1 is SGHAT and CDR2 is FQNNGV. CDR3 amino acids: CASSLVGRGGYGYTF. The CDR3 DNA follows: TGTGCCAGCAGCTTAGTTGGCAGGGGGGGATATGGCTACACCTTC.

This clonotype was detected many times. This chain joins TRBV6-5 and TRBJ2-7, with D unclear. The V gene lost 4 bases and the J gene lost 3 bases, with 7 bases spanning the gap. CDR1 is MNHEY, CDR2 SVGAGI, per germline. The CDR3 contains 12 residues. Here the CDR3 reads CASSSSVYEQYF. The CDR3 coding sequence is TGTGCCAGCAGTTCGTCCGTCTACGAGCAGTACTTC.

The chain carries TRBV7-8 and TRBJ2-3; 8 nucleotides align to TRBD2. Per germline, CDR1 SGHVS and CDR2 FQNEAQ. V gave up 11 bases and J gave up 0 bases; unmatched junction bases: 7. This CDR3 is built from 14 residues. This CDR3 reads CAGSGGPSTDTQYF. The CDR3 DNA reads TGTGCCGGGTCGGGGGGGCCGAGCACAGATACGCAGTATTTT.

This clonotype was seen more than once but under ten times. The DNA for the CDR3 is TGCAGTGCTAGAGGGACTAGGGACATTCAGTACTTC. Its protein is CSARGTRDIQYF. The chain links TRBV20-1 to TRBJ2-4; 7 bases agree with TRBD2. The CDR3 spans 12 residues. In germline, CDR1 is DFQATT, CDR2 SNEGSKA (reference sequence). Unmatched junction bases numbered 2, after V lost 1 base and J lost 8 bases.